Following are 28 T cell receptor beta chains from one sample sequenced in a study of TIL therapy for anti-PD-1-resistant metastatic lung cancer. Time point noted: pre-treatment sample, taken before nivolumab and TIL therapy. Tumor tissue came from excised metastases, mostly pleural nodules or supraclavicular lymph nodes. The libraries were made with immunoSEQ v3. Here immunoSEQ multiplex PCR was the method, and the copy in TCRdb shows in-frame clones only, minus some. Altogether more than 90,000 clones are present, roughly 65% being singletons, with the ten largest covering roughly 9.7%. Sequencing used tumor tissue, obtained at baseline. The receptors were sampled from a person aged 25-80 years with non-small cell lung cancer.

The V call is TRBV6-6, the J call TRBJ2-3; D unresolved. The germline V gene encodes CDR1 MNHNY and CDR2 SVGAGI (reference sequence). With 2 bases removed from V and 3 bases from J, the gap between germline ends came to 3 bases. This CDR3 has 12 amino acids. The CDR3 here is CASSYPTDTQYF. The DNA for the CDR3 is TGTGCCAGCAGTTACCCGACAGATACGCAGTATTTT.

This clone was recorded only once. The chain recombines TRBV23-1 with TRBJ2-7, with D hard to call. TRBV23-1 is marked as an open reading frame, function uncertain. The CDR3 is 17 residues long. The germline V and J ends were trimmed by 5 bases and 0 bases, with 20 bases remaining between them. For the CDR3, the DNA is TGCGCCAGCAGTTCCGGATTTATGGAGCTTCACTCCTACGAGCAGTACTTC. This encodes CASSSGFMELHSYEQYF.

CDR3 residues: CASSQNRDNYGYTF. Written as DNA, the CDR3 is TGTGCCAGCAGCCAAAACAGGGATAACTATGGCTACACCTTC. The V call is TRBV3-1 (or the pseudogene TRBV3-2), the J call TRBJ1-2; maybe TRBD1 (6 bases). Germline lookup yields CDR1 LGHDT and CDR2 YNNKEL (reference sequence). This CDR3 has 14 residues. V lost 2 bases, J lost 1 base, and 8 bases lay in between.

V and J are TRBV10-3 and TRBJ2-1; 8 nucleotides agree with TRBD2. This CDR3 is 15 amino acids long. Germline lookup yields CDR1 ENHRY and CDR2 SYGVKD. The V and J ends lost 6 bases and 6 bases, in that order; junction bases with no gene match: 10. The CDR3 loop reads CAIRVAGSVGNEQFF. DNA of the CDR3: TGTGCCATCAGGGTAGCGGGATCGGTGGGCAATGAGCAGTTCTTC.

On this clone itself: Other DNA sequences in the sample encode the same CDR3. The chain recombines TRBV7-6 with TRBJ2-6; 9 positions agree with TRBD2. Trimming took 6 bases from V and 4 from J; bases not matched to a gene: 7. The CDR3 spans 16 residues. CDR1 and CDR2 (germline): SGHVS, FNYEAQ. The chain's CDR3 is CASSLGGGAGANVLTF. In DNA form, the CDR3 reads TGTGCCAGCAGTCTAGGCGGGGGGGCGGGGGCCAACGTCCTGACTTTC.

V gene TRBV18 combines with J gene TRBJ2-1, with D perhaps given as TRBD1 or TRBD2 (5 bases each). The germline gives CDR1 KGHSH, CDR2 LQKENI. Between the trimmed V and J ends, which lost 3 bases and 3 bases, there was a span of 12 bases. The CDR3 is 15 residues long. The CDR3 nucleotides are TGTGCCAGCTCACCTGTCGGGACCTACTACAATGAGCAGTTCTTC. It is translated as CASSPVGTYYNEQFF.

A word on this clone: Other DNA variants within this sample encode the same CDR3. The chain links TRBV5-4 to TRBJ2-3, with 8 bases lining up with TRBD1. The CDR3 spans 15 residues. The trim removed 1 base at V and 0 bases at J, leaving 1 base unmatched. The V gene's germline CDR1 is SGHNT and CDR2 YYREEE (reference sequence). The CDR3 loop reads CASSLRTGSTDTQYF. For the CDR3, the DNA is TGTGCCAGCAGCTTGAGGACAGGGAGCACAGATACGCAGTATTTT.

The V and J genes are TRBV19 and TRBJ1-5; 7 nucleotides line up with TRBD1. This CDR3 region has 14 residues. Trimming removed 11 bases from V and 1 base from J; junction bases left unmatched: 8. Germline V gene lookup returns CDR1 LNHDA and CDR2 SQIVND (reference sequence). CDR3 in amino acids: CAAGGRRSNQPQHF. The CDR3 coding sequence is TGTGCCGCAGGGGGACGGAGGAGCAATCAGCCCCAGCATTTT.

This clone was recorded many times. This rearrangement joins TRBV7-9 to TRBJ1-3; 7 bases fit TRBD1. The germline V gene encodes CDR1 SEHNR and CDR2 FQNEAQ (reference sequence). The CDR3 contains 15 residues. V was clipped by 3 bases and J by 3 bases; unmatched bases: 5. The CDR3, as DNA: TGTGCCAGCAGCTTTAACAGGGGATATGGAAACACCATATATTTT. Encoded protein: CASSFNRGYGNTIYF. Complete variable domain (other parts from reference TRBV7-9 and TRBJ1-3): DTGVSQNPRHKITKRGQNVTFRCDPISEHNRLYWYRQTLGQGPEFLTYFQNEAQLEKSRLLSDRFSAERPKGSFSTLEIQRTEQGDSAMYLCASSFNRGYGNTIYFGEGSWLTVV.

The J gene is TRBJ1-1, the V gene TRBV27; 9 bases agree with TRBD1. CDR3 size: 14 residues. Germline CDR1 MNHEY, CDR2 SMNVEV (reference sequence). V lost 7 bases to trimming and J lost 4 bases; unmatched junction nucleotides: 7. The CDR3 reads CASTPGQGSTEAFF. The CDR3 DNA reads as TGTGCCAGCACCCCGGGACAGGGCTCCACTGAAGCTTTCTTT.

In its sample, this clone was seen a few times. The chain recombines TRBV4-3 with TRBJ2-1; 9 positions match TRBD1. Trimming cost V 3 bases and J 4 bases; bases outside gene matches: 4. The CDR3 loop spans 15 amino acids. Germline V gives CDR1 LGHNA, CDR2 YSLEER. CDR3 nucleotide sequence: TGCGCCAGCAGCCAGTCGACAGGGGGGTACAATGAGCAGTTCTTC. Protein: CASSQSTGGYNEQFF.

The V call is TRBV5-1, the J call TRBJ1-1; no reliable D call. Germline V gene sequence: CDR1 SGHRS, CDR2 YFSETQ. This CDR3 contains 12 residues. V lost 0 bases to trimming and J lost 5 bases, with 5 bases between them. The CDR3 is CASSLERTEAFF. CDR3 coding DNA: TGCGCCAGCAGCTTGGAGAGGACTGAAGCTTTCTTT.

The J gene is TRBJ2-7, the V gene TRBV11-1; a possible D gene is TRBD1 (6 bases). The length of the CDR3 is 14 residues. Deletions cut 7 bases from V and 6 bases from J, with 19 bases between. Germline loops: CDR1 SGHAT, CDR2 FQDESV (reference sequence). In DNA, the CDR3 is TGTGCCAGCACCGGGGTCAGGGGCCGCGGCGAGCAGTACTTC. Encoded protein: CASTGVRGRGEQYF.

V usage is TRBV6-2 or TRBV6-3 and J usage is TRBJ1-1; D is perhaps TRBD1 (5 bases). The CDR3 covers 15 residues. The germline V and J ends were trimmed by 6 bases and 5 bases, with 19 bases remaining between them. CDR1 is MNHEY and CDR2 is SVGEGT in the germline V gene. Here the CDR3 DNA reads TGTGCCAGCAGCCCCCAGCTGAGTGGGGGAACTGAAGCTTTCTTT. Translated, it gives CASSPQLSGGTEAFF.

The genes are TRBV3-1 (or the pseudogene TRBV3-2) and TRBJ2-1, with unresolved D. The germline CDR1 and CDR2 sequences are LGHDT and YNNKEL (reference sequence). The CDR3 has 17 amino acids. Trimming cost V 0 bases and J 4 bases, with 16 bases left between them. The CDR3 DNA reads TGTGCCAGCAGCCAAGAAGCTGCAGCCCCTCGTTACAATGAGCAGTTCTTC. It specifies CASSQEAAAPRYNEQFF.

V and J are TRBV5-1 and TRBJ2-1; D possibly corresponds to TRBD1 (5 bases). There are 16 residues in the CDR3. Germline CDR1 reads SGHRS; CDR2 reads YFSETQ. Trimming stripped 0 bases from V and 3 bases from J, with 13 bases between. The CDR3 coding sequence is TGCGCCAGCAGCTTGGTGGGCAGGGCGCGCTACAATGAGCAGTTCTTC. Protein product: CASSLVGRARYNEQFF.

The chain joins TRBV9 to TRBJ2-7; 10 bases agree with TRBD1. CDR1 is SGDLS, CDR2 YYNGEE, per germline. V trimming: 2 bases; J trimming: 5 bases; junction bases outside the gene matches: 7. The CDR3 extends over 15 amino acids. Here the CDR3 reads CASSVMTGGRDEQYF. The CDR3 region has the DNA TGTGCCAGCAGCGTCATGACAGGGGGCAGAGACGAGCAGTACTTC.

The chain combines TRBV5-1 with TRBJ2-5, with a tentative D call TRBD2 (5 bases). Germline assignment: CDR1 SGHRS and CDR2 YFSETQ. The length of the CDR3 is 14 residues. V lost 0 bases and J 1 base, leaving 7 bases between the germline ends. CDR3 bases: TGCGCCAGCAGCTTGGCGGGGTCCCAAGAGACCCAGTACTTC. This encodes CASSLAGSQETQYF. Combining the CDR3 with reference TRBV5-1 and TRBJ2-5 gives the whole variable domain KAGVTQTPRYLIKTRGQQVTLSCSPISGHRSVSWYQQTPGQGLQFLFEYFSETQRNKGNFPGRFSGRQFSNSRSEMNVSTLELGDSALYLCASSLAGSQETQYFGPGTRLLVL.

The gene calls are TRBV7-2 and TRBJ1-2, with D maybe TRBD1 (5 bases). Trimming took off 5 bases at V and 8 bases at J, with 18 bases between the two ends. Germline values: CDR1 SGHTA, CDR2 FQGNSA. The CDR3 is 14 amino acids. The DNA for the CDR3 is TGTGCCAGCAGCCCCAACCGCAGGGTGGAGGGCTACACCTTC. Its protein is CASSPNRRVEGYTF.

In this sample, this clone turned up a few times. CDR3 nucleotide sequence: TGCGCCACCCATACTGGGGGGGCCAACGTCCTGACTTTC. Amino acids: CATHTGGANVLTF. The chain employs TRBV10-2 and TRBJ2-6; D ambiguous. Trimming removed 10 bases at V and 4 bases at J, with 11 bases between. Germline V gene data show CDR1 as WSHSY and CDR2 as SAAADI. The CDR3 is 13 amino acids.

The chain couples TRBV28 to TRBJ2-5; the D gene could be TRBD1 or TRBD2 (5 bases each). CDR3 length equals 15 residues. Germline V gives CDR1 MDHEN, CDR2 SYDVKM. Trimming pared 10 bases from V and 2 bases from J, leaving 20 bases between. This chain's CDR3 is CATFQRGGLQETQYF. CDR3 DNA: TGTGCCACCTTCCAACGGGGCGGCCTACAAGAGACCCAGTACTTC.

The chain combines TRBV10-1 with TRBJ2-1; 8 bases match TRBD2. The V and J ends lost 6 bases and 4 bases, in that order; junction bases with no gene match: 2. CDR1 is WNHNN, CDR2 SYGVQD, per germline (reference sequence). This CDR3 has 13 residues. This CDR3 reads CASSGRAYNEQFF. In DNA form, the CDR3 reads TGCGCCAGCAGCGGGAGGGCTTACAATGAGCAGTTCTTC.

The CDR3 DNA reads TGTGCCAGCAGCTTCACCAGGAACACTGAAGCTTTCTTT. Residues: CASSFTRNTEAFF. This sequence joins TRBV11-2 and TRBJ1-1; no definite D call. This CDR3 has 13 residues. Germline CDR1 reads SGHAT; CDR2 reads FQNNGV. Trimming cost V 3 bases and J 1 base, with 6 bases left between them. Combining the CDR3 with reference TRBV11-2 and TRBJ1-1 gives the whole variable domain EAGVAQSPRYKIIEKRQSVAFWCNPISGHATLYWYQQILGQGPKLLIQFQNNGVVDDSQLPKDRFSAERLKGVDSTLKIQPAKLEDSAVYLCASSFTRNTEAFFGQGTRLTVV.

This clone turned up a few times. As DNA, the CDR3 is TGCGCCAGCAGCTACTTATACCCCCTGCGACTAGCGGGCGAGCAGTACTTC. This gives the protein CASSYLYPLRLAGEQYF. The chain recombines TRBV4-1 with TRBJ2-7, with 10 bases that match TRBD2. After removal of 5 bases from V and 6 bases from J, the junction contained 16 bases not matched to a gene. Germline V gives CDR1 MGHRA, CDR2 YSYEKL. The CDR3 is made up of 17 amino acids.

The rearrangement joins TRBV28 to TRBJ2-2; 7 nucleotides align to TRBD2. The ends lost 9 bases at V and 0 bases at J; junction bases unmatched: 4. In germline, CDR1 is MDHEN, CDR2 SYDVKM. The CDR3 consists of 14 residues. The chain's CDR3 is CASRLATNTGELFF. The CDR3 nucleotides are TGTGCCAGTAGACTAGCCACGAACACCGGGGAGCTGTTTTTT. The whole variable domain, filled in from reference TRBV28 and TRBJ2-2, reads DVKVTQSSRYLVKRTGEKVFLECVQDMDHENMFWYRQDPGLGLRLIYFSYDVKMKEKGDIPEGYSVSREKKERFSLILESASTNQTSMYLCASRLATNTGELFFGEGSRLTVL.

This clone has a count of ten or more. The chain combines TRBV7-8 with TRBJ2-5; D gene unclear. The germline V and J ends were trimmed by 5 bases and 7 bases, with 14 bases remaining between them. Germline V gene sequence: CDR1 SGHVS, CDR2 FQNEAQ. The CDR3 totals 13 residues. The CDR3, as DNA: TGTGCCAGCAGCCTTGAAACTTTCGGGACCCAGTACTTC. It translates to CASSLETFGTQYF.

CDR3 in amino acids: CASSQELVNSPLHF. The DNA for the CDR3 is TGTGCCAGCAGCCAAGAGTTGGTTAATTCACCCCTCCACTTT. This sequence joins TRBV3-1 (or the pseudogene TRBV3-2) and TRBJ1-6, with no clear D. Per the germline V gene, CDR1 is LGHDT and CDR2 is YNNKEL (reference sequence). V was cut by 0 bases and J by 6 bases, with 6 bases left in between. There are 14 residues in the CDR3.

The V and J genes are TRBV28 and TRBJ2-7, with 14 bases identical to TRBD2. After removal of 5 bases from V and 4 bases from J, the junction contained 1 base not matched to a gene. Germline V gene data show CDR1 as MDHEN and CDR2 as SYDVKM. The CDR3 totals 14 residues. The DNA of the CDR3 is TGTGCCAGCAGTGGGACTAGCGGGGGATACGAGCAGTACTTC. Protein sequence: CASSGTSGGYEQYF.